The entry below describes one T cell receptor beta chain. With 0 bases clipped from V and 1 base from J, the junction kept 6 bases outside the gene matches. The germline CDR1 and CDR2 sequences are GTSNPN and SVGIG (reference sequence). The CDR3 runs 17 residues. The entry originates in a study of cytomegalovirus exposure and HLA in healthy donors. The PCR made use of 60 Vbeta and 13 Jbeta primers. TCRdb's copy holds only in-frame clones and misses some; the assay was immunoSEQ multiplex PCR. This sample's table has about 54,000 clones. The sample taken for sequencing was PBMCs. The rearrangement uses TRBV30 and TRBJ1-3; 10 bases align to TRBD1. The receptor's source is a woman in her forties in good health and CMV-seronegative. The CDR3 region has the DNA TGTGCCTGGAGTGTCGCCGGGACAGGGGCATCTGGAAACACCATATATTTT. Residues: CAWSVAGTGASGNTIYF.